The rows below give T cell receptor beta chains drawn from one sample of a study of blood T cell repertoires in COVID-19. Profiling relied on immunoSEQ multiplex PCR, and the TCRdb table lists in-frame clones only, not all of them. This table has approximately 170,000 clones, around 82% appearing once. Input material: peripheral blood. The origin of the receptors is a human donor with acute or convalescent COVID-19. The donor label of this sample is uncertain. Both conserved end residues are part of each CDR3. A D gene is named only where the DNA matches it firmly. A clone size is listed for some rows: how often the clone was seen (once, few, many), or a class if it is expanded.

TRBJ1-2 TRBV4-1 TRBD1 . TGCGCCAGCAGAAAAAATCCGGGACAGGGGAATGTCGACTACGGCTACACCTTC CASRKNPGQGNVDYGYTF
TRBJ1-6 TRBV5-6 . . TGTGCCAGCAGCTTGGACGCCGGGAACTCACCCCTCCACTTT CASSLDAGNSPLHF
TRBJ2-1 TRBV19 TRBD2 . TGTGCCAGTAAAGCGGGGAGGGGCAGCTCCTACAATGAGCAGTTCTTC CASKAGRGSSYNEQFF
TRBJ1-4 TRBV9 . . TGTGCCAGCAGCCCACCGGGAGGGGGGCATGAAAAACTGTTTTTT CASSPPGGGHEKLFF
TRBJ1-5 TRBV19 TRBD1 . TGTGCCAGTAGTACGCCGGGACAGGGGAATCAGCCCCAGCATTTT CASSTPGQGNQPQHF
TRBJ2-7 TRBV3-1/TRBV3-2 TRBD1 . TGTGCCAGCAGCCATCCCGGACAGGCCCACCTCTCCTACGAGCAGTACTTC CASSHPGQAHLSYEQYF
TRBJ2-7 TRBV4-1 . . TGCGCCAGCAGCCAAGAACGGTCGACAGTGCCCTACGAGCAGTACTTC CASSQERSTVPYEQYF
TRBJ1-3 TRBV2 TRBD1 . TGTGCCAGCAGTACGACAGGGTCGGTCTCTGGAAACACCATATATTTT CASSTTGSVSGNTIYF
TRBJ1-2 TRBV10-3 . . TGTGCCATCAGTGAACAGGGTGACCGCTATGGCTACACCTTC CAISEQGDRYGYTF
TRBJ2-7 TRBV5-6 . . TGTGCCAGCAGCTTGCGGCAGGTGAACTCCTACGAGCAGTACTTC CASSLRQVNSYEQYF
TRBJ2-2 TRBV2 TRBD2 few TGTGCCAGCCGTCGACTAGCGGGGGACGTCACCGGGGAGCTGTTTTTT CASRRLAGDVTGELFF
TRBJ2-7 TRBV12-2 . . TGTGCAAGTCGCCCTCTCCGCGAGAGGTACCACGAGCAGTACTTC CASRPLRERYHEQYF
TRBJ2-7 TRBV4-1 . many TGCGCCAGCAGCCTTGGGCCGCTCTTAAGGAGGGTATCCTACGAGCAGTACTTC CASSLGPLLRRVSYEQYF
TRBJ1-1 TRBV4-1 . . TGCGCCAGCAGCCAAGATGTTACACAGAGAAACACTGAAGCTTTCTTT CASSQDVTQRNTEAFF
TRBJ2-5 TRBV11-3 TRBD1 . TGTGCCAGCAGCTCAGGCCTTGGACAGGGTGGTGTGGAGACCCAGTACTTC CASSSGLGQGGVETQYF
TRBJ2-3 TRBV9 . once TGTGCCAGCAGCGTAGAGCTCGGTCGGGGGGCGAAAACAGATACGCAGTATTTT CASSVELGRGAKTDTQYF
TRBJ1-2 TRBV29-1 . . TGCAGCGTTGTCCTGAACGGTGCCTATGGCTACACCTTC CSVVLNGAYGYTF
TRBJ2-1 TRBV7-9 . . TGTGCCAGCAGCTTAGCGGGACTTTACACGGGCAATGAGCAGTTCTTC CASSLAGLYTGNEQFF
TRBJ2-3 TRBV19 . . TGTGCCAGTAGTACAAACCGGGACTTCACAGATACGCAGTATTTT CASSTNRDFTDTQYF
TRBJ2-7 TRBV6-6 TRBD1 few TGTGCCAGCAGGGGGAACAGGGGGGCCTACGAGCAGTACTTC CASRGNRGAYEQYF
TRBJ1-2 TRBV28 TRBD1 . TGTGCCAGCAGCTTAGACAGGGAGTATGGCTACACCTTC CASSLDREYGYTF
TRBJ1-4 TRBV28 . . TGTGCCAGCAGTATCCCAGGGGAGACTAATGAAAAACTGTTTTTT CASSIPGETNEKLFF
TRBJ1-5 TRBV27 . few TGTGCCAGCAGTTTCTCTTCCAATCAGCCCCAGCATTTT CASSFSSNQPQHF
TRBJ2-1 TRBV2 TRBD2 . TGTGCCAGCAGGGCCACTAGCGGGAGCTACAATGAGCAGTTCTTC CASRATSGSYNEQFF
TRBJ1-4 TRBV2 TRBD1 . TGTGCCAGCAGTGGGACAGGGGGTGGAGTAGAAAAACTGTTTTTT CASSGTGGGVEKLFF
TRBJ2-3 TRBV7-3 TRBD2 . TGTGCCAGCAGCTTAGCGGGAGTCGCAGATACGCAGTATTTT CASSLAGVADTQYF
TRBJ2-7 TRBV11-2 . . TGTGCCAGCAGCTTAGGCTCCCCCGGGGGTTCCTACGAGCAGTACTTC CASSLGSPGGSYEQYF
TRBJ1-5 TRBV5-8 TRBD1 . TGTGCCAGCAGCCTAGACAGGGCCTCAAATCAGCCCCAGCATTTT CASSLDRASNQPQHF
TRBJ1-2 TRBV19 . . TGTGCCAGTAGTGTGGCAGGTGGCTACACCTTC CASSVAGGYTF
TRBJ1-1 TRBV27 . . TGTGCCAGCAGTGGAAGATCGGGCACTGAAGCTTTCTTT CASSGRSGTEAFF
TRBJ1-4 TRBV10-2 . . TGCGCCAGCAGTGAGGTCCCAGGAGGCGAAAAACTGTTTTTT CASSEVPGGEKLFF
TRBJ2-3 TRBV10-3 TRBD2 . TGTGCCATCAGGATGACTAGCGGCACAGATACGCAGTATTTT CAIRMTSGTDTQYF
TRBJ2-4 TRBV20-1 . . TGCAGTGTCGGGTCTTTAAACATTCAGTACTTC CSVGSLNIQYF
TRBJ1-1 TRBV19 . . TGTGCCAGTAGTATAAACAGGATGAACACTGAAGCTTTCTTT CASSINRMNTEAFF
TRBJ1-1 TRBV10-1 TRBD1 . TGCGCCAGCAGTCGATCAGGGACAGGGGACGCTGAAGCTTTCTTT CASSRSGTGDAEAFF
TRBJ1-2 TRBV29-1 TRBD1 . TGCAGCTCCAAGACAGGGGGTAACTATGGCTACACCTTC CSSKTGGNYGYTF
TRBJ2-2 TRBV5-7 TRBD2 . TGTGCCAGCAGCTTCCTTCGCGGGGGGGCCCGGGACACCGGGGAGCTGTTTTTT CASSFLRGGARDTGELFF
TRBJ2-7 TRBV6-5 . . TGTGCCAGCACCCCACAGGGAGACCGGTACGAGCAGTACTTC CASTPQGDRYEQYF
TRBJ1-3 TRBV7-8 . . TGTGCCAGCAGCCAACCAGGGGACTCTGGAAACACCATATATTTT CASSQPGDSGNTIYF
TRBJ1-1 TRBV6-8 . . TGTGCCAGCAGTTTACCCCTGACAGCGAACACTGAAGCTTTCTTT CASSLPLTANTEAFF
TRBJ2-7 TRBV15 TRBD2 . TGTGCCACCAGCAGAGTACCCCTAGCGGGGGGAACCTACGAGCAGTACTTC CATSRVPLAGGTYEQYF